Listed below are T cell receptor beta chains from one sample, sequenced in a study of human T cells and chemical hapten exposure. TCRdb ran MiXCR on the RACE reads and lists one entry per CDR3 protein. The data show about 70,000 distinct CDR3 sequences, approximately 6.5% seen once. Sequencing was performed on whole blood. The receptor set was obtained from a female donor in good health. Some clones in this sample may be carry-over from other donors' samples. The CDR3 runs from the conserved cysteine through the conserved F or W. A D gene is named only where the DNA matches it firmly. Size is stated for part of the rows, as once, few or many counts, or as a class when the clone is expanded.

V	size	D	J	CDR3	DNA
TRBV7-2	many	.	TRBJ2-3	CASSMTNSFDTQYF	TGTGCCAGCAGCATGACAAATTCCTTTGATACGCAGTATTTT
TRBV11-2	.	.	TRBJ2-1	CASSPTRLSHNEQFF	TGTGCCAGCAGCCCAACGCGACTGTCGCACAATGAGCAGTTCTTC
TRBV19	.	.	TRBJ1-2	CASSIDLSTGVRYGYTF	TGTGCCAGTAGTATAGATCTATCGACAGGAGTCCGCTATGGCTACACCTTC
TRBV20-1	many	.	TRBJ2-7	CSARGALELYEQYF	TGCAGTGCTAGAGGGGCGTTGGAACTCTACGAGCAGTACTTC
TRBV10-3	many	.	TRBJ1-3	CAISRDTLSGNTIYF	TGTGCCATCAGTCGGGACACCCTCTCTGGAAACACCATATATTTT
TRBV28	many	.	TRBJ1-4	CASSFRPHNEKLFF	TGTGCCAGCAGTTTCCGGCCGCATAATGAAAAACTGTTTTTT
TRBV10-3	few	.	TRBJ2-1	CAISEFPRDLPLEQFF	TGTGCCATCAGTGAGTTTCCTCGGGACTTACCCCTTGAGCAGTTCTTC
TRBV7-9	.	TRBD1	TRBJ2-3	CASSLTGGARTDTQYF	TGTGCCAGCAGCTTAACAGGGGGAGCCCGCACAGATACGCAGTATTTT
TRBV20-1	.	.	TRBJ2-3	CSARRTAWGTDTQYF	TGCAGTGCTAGACGTACGGCCTGGGGCACAGATACGCAGTATTTT
TRBV20-1	many	TRBD2	TRBJ2-3	CSARYGRDGDTQYF	TGCAGTGCCCGATACGGGAGGGATGGAGATACGCAGTATTTT
TRBV20-1	.	.	TRBJ1-5	CSARGVLKQGIYSNQPQHF	TGCAGTGCTAGGGGGGTCCTAAAACAGGGAATATATAGCAATCAGCCCCAGCATTTT
TRBV6-2/TRBV6-3	many	.	TRBJ1-1	CASNYRDGLNTEAFF	TGTGCCAGCAACTACAGGGACGGCCTGAACACTGAAGCTTTCTTT
TRBV28	many	.	TRBJ2-7	CASSASYEQYF	TGTGCCAGTTCCGCTTCCTACGAGCAGTACTTC
TRBV27	many	TRBD1	TRBJ1-1	CASSFSGNLHRGFLSTEAFF	TGTGCCAGCAGTTTTTCCGGCAACTTACACAGGGGATTTTTGAGTACTGAAGCTTTCTTT
TRBV7-2	.	TRBD1	TRBJ2-2	CASSPRTGGNTGELFF	TGTGCCAGCAGCCCGAGGACAGGGGGGAACACCGGGGAGCTGTTTTTT
TRBV20-1	many	TRBD1	TRBJ2-2	CSASGGLNTGELFF	TGCAGTGCTTCAGGGGGCTTGAACACCGGGGAGCTGTTTTTT
TRBV12-3/TRBV12-4	.	TRBD1	TRBJ2-7	CASSSSDRGLESYEQYF	TGTGCCAGCAGTTCCTCGGACAGGGGGCTTGAGTCCTACGAGCAGTACTTC
TRBV21-1	.	.	TRBJ1-5	CASSKSGSPSNQPQHF	TGTGCCAGCAGCAAGTCGGGATCCCCTAGCAATCAGCCCCAGCATTTT
TRBV14	few	.	TRBJ2-7	CASSQESGGFYEQYF	TGTGCCAGCAGCCAAGAGTCCGGGGGTTTTTACGAGCAGTACTTC
TRBV12-3/TRBV12-4	many	.	TRBJ1-2	CASTPRDVGYTF	TGTGCCAGCACCCCCAGGGACGTTGGCTACACCTTC
TRBV5-1	many	.	TRBJ2-3	CASSLAYGLSSTDTQYF	TGCGCCAGCAGCTTGGCTTATGGACTCTCTAGCACAGATACGCAGTATTTT
TRBV5-6	many	.	TRBJ1-2	CASSRTPYGYTF	TGTGCCAGCAGTCGTACACCGTATGGCTACACCTTC
TRBV11-2	many	TRBD1	TRBJ1-1	CASSLPRQGADTEAFF	TGTGCCAGCAGCTTACCCAGACAGGGGGCGGACACTGAAGCTTTCTTT
TRBV9	many	.	TRBJ1-1	CASSAPGRTEAFF	TGTGCCAGCAGCGCCCCGGGACGCACGGAAGCTTTCTTT
TRBV19	few	TRBD1	TRBJ1-5	CASSQPGQGAQQPQHF	TGTGCCAGTAGTCAACCGGGACAGGGGGCTCAACAGCCCCAGCATTTT
TRBV9	.	.	TRBJ2-2	CASSPNGQNTGELFF	TGTGCCAGCAGCCCCAACGGACAGAACACCGGGGAGCTGTTTTTT
TRBV13	many	.	TRBJ1-1	CASSLKWSNTEAFF	TGTGCCAGCAGCCTAAAATGGTCGAACACTGAAGCTTTCTTT
TRBV6-1	few	.	TRBJ2-1	CASSKSSFSYNEQFF	TGTGCCAGCAGTAAGTCTTCTTTCTCCTACAATGAGCAGTTCTTC
TRBV6-5	few	.	TRBJ2-2	CASSSRSTGELFF	TGTGCCAGCAGTTCGCGGTCCACCGGGGAGCTGTTTTTT
TRBV12-3/TRBV12-4	many	TRBD2	TRBJ2-1	CASSPWTRAGNEQFF	TGTGCCAGCAGTCCATGGACTAGAGCAGGCAATGAGCAGTTCTTC
TRBV29-1	many	TRBD2	TRBJ2-7	CSVEESGTSGSGYEQYF	TGCAGCGTTGAAGAGTCCGGGACTAGCGGGAGTGGTTACGAGCAGTACTTC
TRBV2	few	TRBD1	TRBJ2-3	CASSGQGSDTQYF	TGTGCCAGCAGCGGACAGGGATCAGATACGCAGTATTTT
TRBV9	many	.	TRBJ2-3	CASSRRSRTTDTQYF	TGTGCCAGCAGTCGTAGGAGCAGGACCACAGATACGCAGTATTTT
TRBV7-9	many	.	TRBJ1-1	CASSSRTEAFF	TGTGCCAGCAGCTCCCGCACTGAAGCTTTCTTT
TRBV24-1	many	TRBD2	TRBJ2-1	CATSDPNPRLAGGNEQFF	TGTGCCACCAGTGATCCCAATCCCCGACTAGCGGGAGGGAATGAGCAGTTCTTC
TRBV7-2	many	.	TRBJ1-4	CASSSKGSTNEKLFF	TGTGCCAGCAGTTCAAAGGGGTCAACTAATGAAAAACTGTTTTTT
TRBV20-1	.	TRBD1	TRBJ1-5	CSARDLGQVFQPQHF	TGCAGTGCTAGAGATCTGGGACAGGTCTTTCAGCCCCAGCATTTT
TRBV29-1	many	.	TRBJ1-1	CSPERGMNTEAFF	TGCAGCCCTGAACGGGGGATGAACACTGAAGCTTTCTTT
TRBV29-1	few	TRBD1	TRBJ2-1	CSVGQGGYNEQFF	TGCAGCGTTGGACAGGGCGGCTACAATGAGCAGTTCTTC
TRBV7-2	many	.	TRBJ2-3	CASSSPSEGDTQYF	TGTGCCAGCAGCTCCCCCAGCGAGGGTGATACGCAGTATTTT
TRBV28	many	.	TRBJ1-1	CASSYAAEPPGTEAFF	TGTGCCAGCAGTTACGCGGCAGAGCCCCCGGGCACTGAAGCTTTCTTT
TRBV10-2	.	.	TRBJ2-3	CASSESLDTQYF	TGCGCCAGCAGTGAGTCTTTAGATACGCAGTATTTT
TRBV7-2	many	.	TRBJ2-5	CASSSPLAGMAQYF	TGTGCCAGCAGCTCCCCCTTGGCGGGTATGGCCCAGTACTTC
TRBV29-1	many	.	TRBJ1-3	CSVASSGNTIYF	TGCAGCGTTGCCAGCTCTGGAAACACCATATATTTT
TRBV5-1	.	.	TRBJ1-2	CASSLEAAYGYTF	TGCGCCAGCAGTCTAGAGGCCGCCTATGGCTACACCTTC